Below are 23 T cell receptor beta chains sequenced from a single sample in a study of regulatory and conventional T cells in RAG deficiency. Some clones are missing from TCRdb's copy, which holds only in-frame ones; the method was immunoSEQ multiplex PCR. Among thousands of clones listed, approximately 80% were seen once. The same data also contributed to another study, on regulatory T cells. Per that paper: Primers: 52 TRBV forward and 13 TRBJ reverse.

The sequenced material came from CD8+ T cells sorted from blood. Receptors originate from a human donor in good health.

The chain recombines TRBV2 with TRBJ1-5; D remains ambiguous. Trimming took 1 base from V and 6 from J, leaving 10 bases between them. The CDR3 has 14 amino acids. CDR1 is SNHLY, CDR2 FYNNEI, per germline. The CDR3 bases are TGTGCCAGCAGTGAAGGAAGGGAAACTCAGCCCCAGCATTTT. This gives the protein CASSEGRETQPQHF.

The chain links TRBV5-6 to TRBJ2-2, with D unresolved. There are 12 residues in the CDR3. V was shortened by 3 bases and J by 6 bases, with 6 bases between the two germline ends. CDR1 SGHDT and CDR2 YYEEEE come from the germline V gene. The CDR3 spells CASSWSSGELFF. In nucleotides, the CDR3 is TGTGCCAGCAGCTGGAGTTCCGGGGAGCTGTTTTTT.

Here the CDR3 reads CASSQEAGAGNTIYF. DNA of the CDR3: TGCGCCAGCAGCCAAGAAGCCGGGGCTGGAAACACCATATATTTT. V is TRBV4-3 and J is TRBJ1-3; D is ambiguous. The V end was cut by 0 bases, the J end by 2 bases, with 8 bases between. The CDR3 is 15 residues long. Per germline, CDR1 LGHNA and CDR2 YSLEER.

This chain links TRBV7-9 with TRBJ1-1; D remains ambiguous. The CDR3 is 11 residues long. Germline CDR1 reads SEHNR; CDR2 reads FQNEAQ (reference sequence). V dropped 11 bases and J dropped 0 bases, with 7 bases sitting between them. The CDR3 spells CAVRVNTEAFF. CDR3 sequence (DNA): TGTGCCGTCCGAGTGAACACTGAAGCTTTCTTT.

The V call is TRBV6-1, the J call TRBJ2-5; tentative D call: TRBD1 (5 bases). This CDR3 has 13 amino acids. Germline loops: CDR1 MNHNS, CDR2 SASEGT. Trimming took 3 bases from V and 1 from J, leaving 6 bases between them. The CDR3, as DNA: TGTGCCAGCAGTGACAGGGTCCAAGAGACCCAGTACTTC. Its protein is CASSDRVQETQYF.

This chain uses TRBV2 with TRBJ2-2, with 10 bases lining up with TRBD1. CDR3 size: 14 residues. Germline lookup yields CDR1 SNHLY and CDR2 FYNNEI. With 8 bases clipped from V and 6 bases from J, the junction kept 6 bases outside the gene matches. The CDR3 sequence: CASHIGQGAGELFF. In DNA, the CDR3 is TGTGCCAGCCATATTGGACAGGGGGCCGGGGAGCTGTTTTTT.

This clone was seen just once. The genes are TRBV15 and TRBJ2-5; 12 positions match TRBD2. Near its end, the DNA agrees better with TRBJ2-7, so the J call may be wrong. CDR1 LNHNV and CDR2 YYDKDF come from the germline V gene (reference sequence). The CDR3 loop spans 15 amino acids. The CDR3 sequence: CATSRTSGSSYEQYF. The CDR3 DNA reads TGTGCCACCAGCAGGACTAGCGGGAGCTCCTACGAGCAGTACTTC.

The rearrangement links TRBV13 to TRBJ1-5, with D uncertain. Germline-derived CDR1 and CDR2 are PRHDT and FYEKMQ (reference sequence). Trimming left V 5 bases short and J 0 bases short, with 11 bases between. The CDR3 spans 15 residues. The CDR3 DNA sequence: TGTGCCAGCAGCGCCGGGCCACTTAGCAATCAGCCCCAGCATTTT. Translating it yields CASSAGPLSNQPQHF. The complete variable domain, with remaining parts taken from reference TRBV13 and TRBJ1-5, reads AAGVIQSPRHLIKEKRETATLKCYPIPRHDTVYWYQQGPGQDPQFLISFYEKMQSDKGSIPDRFSAQQFSDYHSELNMSSLELGDSALYFCASSAGPLSNQPQHFGDGTRLSIL.

CDR3 coding DNA: TGCGCCAGCAGCTTGGCCTCCGGGGACCCCACTGAAGCTTTCTTT. Protein product: CASSLASGDPTEAFF. This chain connects TRBV5-1 to TRBJ1-1, with D possibly TRBD1 on 5 matching bases. Between the trimmed V and J ends, which lost 0 bases and 4 bases, there was a span of 13 bases. The germline gives CDR1 SGHRS, CDR2 YFSETQ. The CDR3 runs 15 residues.

The V call is TRBV28, the J call TRBJ2-5; D gene uncertain. V dropped 4 bases and J dropped 5 bases, with 5 bases sitting between them. Germline values: CDR1 MDHEN, CDR2 SYDVKM. The CDR3 is made up of 11 amino acids. In DNA form, the CDR3 reads TGTGCCAGCAGTTCATGGGAGACCCAGTACTTC. As protein: CASSSWETQYF.

The chain links TRBV9 to TRBJ2-5, with 12 bases fitting TRBD1. The length of the CDR3 is 16 residues. Germline trimming cut 0 bases from V and 5 bases from J; bases unmatched to any gene: 5. CDR1 is SGDLS and CDR2 is YYNGEE in the germline V gene. CDR3 coding DNA: TGTGCCAGCAGCGTAGCGGGACAGGGGGCGCGTGAGACCCAGTACTTC. Its protein product is CASSVAGQGARETQYF.

This clone was detected only once. V and J are TRBV6-1 and TRBJ2-1; D is unresolved. V lost 1 base to trimming and J lost 4 bases, with 11 bases between them. The CDR3 has 15 residues. The germline V gene has CDR1 MNHNS and CDR2 SASEGT. The CDR3 region is CASSEGSRDYNEQFF. The CDR3 coding sequence is TGTGCCAGCAGTGAAGGATCCCGAGATTACAATGAGCAGTTCTTC.

This CDR3 is CASSTIPGTTEAFF. The CDR3 DNA follows: TGTGCCAGCAGTACCATTCCCGGGACCACTGAAGCTTTCTTT. The rearrangement uses TRBV6-5 and TRBJ1-1; D may be TRBD1 (5 bases). Trimming took off 5 bases at V and 4 bases at J, with 14 bases between the two ends. Germline V CDR1 and CDR2: MNHEY, SVGAGI. The CDR3 length is 14 residues.

CDR3 in DNA: TGTGCCAGCAGCGCAGGGACAGGGAAATCATCCGAGCAGTACTTC. Translation gives CASSAGTGKSSEQYF. The chain couples TRBV9 to TRBJ2-7, with 9 bases aligning to TRBD1. The germline CDR1 and CDR2 sequences are SGDLS and YYNGEE. J gave up 6 bases and V 3 bases, and 10 bases lay outside the gene matches. The CDR3 loop spans 15 amino acids.

The chain carries TRBV6-1 and TRBJ2-1; D is ambiguous. Trimming cost V 1 base and J 4 bases, with 8 bases left between them. Germline CDR1 is MNHNS and CDR2 is SASEGT. This CDR3 contains 14 residues. CDR3 region: CASSEGTTYNEQFF. DNA of the CDR3: TGTGCCAGCAGTGAAGGGACCACATACAATGAGCAGTTCTTC.

This clone has just a few counts. This chain uses TRBV28 with TRBJ1-1; no definite D call. V shed 3 bases and J shed 0 bases, with 11 bases lying between them. This CDR3 is 15 amino acids long. Germline V lookup: CDR1 MDHEN, CDR2 SYDVKM. In nucleotides, the CDR3 is TGTGCCAGCAGTTTGCGCCTTAGCATGAACACTGAAGCTTTCTTT. Residues: CASSLRLSMNTEAFF.

This clone has a single count. The chain is built from TRBV28 and TRBJ2-3, with TRBD2 matching 14 bases. Per germline, CDR1 MDHEN and CDR2 SYDVKM. The CDR3 extends over 19 amino acids. V lost 6 bases, J lost 0 bases, and 11 bases stayed unmatched. The CDR3 DNA follows: TGTGCCAGCAGCCCGATCCGACTAGCGGGAGGGGCTAGCACAGATACGCAGTATTTT. Protein sequence: CASSPIRLAGGASTDTQYF. The whole variable domain, remainder taken from reference TRBV28 and TRBJ2-3, is DVKVTQSSRYLVKRTGEKVFLECVQDMDHENMFWYRQDPGLGLRLIYFSYDVKMKEKGDIPEGYSVSREKKERFSLILESASTNQTSMYLCASSPIRLAGGASTDTQYFGPGTRLTVL.

The chain has TRBV2 and TRBJ1-2, with no clear D. V dropped 1 base and J dropped 6 bases, with 12 bases sitting between them. This CDR3 is built from 14 residues. Per the germline V gene, CDR1 is SNHLY and CDR2 is FYNNEI. The CDR3 spells CASSEGAAGHGYTF. The CDR3 DNA reads TGTGCCAGCAGTGAAGGGGCCGCGGGCCATGGCTACACCTTC. Together with reference TRBV2 and TRBJ1-2, the CDR3 gives the full variable domain: EPEVTQTPSHQVTQMGQEVILRCVPISNHLYFYWYRQILGQKVEFLVSFYNNEISEKSEIFDDQFSVERPDGSNFTLKIRSTKLEDSAMYFCASSEGAAGHGYTFGSGTRLTVV.

There are a few counts of this clone. The CDR3 DNA sequence: TGCAGCGGCCCGGGTAAATCGGTTTACGAGCAGTACTTC. This translates into CSGPGKSVYEQYF. The V call is TRBV29-1, the J call TRBJ2-7; D call uncertain. CDR3 length: 13 residues. CDR1 SQVTM and CDR2 ANQGSEA come from the germline V gene. Between the trimmed V and J ends, which lost 7 bases and 4 bases, there was a span of 17 bases.

V is TRBV2 and J is TRBJ2-1; 7 bases align to TRBD2. Per germline, CDR1 SNHLY and CDR2 FYNNEI. The junction had 11 bases not matched to a gene; V was cut back by 0 bases and J by 6 bases. The length of the CDR3 is 17 residues. CDR3 DNA: TGTGCCAGCAGTGAAGCGGTGCGGGGGACCCGCCTCAATGAGCAGTTCTTC. Amino acids: CASSEAVRGTRLNEQFF.

V gene TRBV4-1 combines with J gene TRBJ2-3, with TRBD1 as a possible D gene (5 bases). V was clipped by 1 base and J by 2 bases, with 10 bases between them. Germline V gene sequence: CDR1 MGHRA, CDR2 YSYEKL. This CDR3 has 15 residues. CDR3 amino acids: CASSQGGGSTDTQYF. CDR3 in DNA: TGCGCCAGCAGCCAAGGGGGCGGCTCCACAGATACGCAGTATTTT.

The V gene is TRBV19, the J gene TRBJ2-1; D is perhaps TRBD1 or TRBD2 (6 bases each). The V gene's germline CDR1 is LNHDA and CDR2 SQIVND (reference sequence). The CDR3 length is 16 residues. Deletions cut 5 bases from V and 1 base from J, with 15 bases between. The CDR3 sequence is CASSPLAGASYNEQFF. In DNA form, the CDR3 reads TGTGCCAGTAGTCCACTAGCAGGGGCTTCCTACAATGAGCAGTTCTTC. Full variable domain (rest looked up from reference TRBV19 and TRBJ2-1): DGGITQSPKYLFRKEGQNVTLSCEQNLNHDAMYWYRQDPGQGLRLIYYSQIVNDFQKGDIAEGYSVSREKKESFPLTVTSAQKNPTAFYLCASSPLAGASYNEQFFGPGTRLTVL.

This chain uses TRBV5-1 with TRBJ2-1; 10 bases map to TRBD1. The trim removed 4 bases at V and 8 bases at J, leaving 0 bases unmatched. Germline V gene sequence: CDR1 SGHRS, CDR2 YFSETQ. This CDR3 is 12 amino acids long. This CDR3 is CASSGQGDEQFF. In DNA, the CDR3 is TGCGCCAGCAGCGGACAGGGGGATGAGCAGTTCTTC.